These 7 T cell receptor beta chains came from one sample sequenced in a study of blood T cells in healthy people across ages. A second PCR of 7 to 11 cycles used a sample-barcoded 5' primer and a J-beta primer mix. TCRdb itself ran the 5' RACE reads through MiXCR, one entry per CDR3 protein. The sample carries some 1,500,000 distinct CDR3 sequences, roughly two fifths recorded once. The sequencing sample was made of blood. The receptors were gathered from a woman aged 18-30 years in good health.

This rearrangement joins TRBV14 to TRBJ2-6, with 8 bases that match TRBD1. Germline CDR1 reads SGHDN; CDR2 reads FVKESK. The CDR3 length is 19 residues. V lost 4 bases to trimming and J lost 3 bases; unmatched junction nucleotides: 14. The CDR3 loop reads CASSPKAGQGSVGANVLTF. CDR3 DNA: TGTGCCAGCAGCCCAAAGGCCGGACAGGGTTCGGTTGGGGCCAACGTCCTGACTTTC.

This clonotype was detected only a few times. In DNA, the CDR3 is TGCAGTGCTCGAACCAGGGGAAAAGCCTACGAGCAGTACTTC. This encodes CSARTRGKAYEQYF. The genes are TRBV20-1 and TRBJ2-7; tentatively, D is TRBD1 (6 bases). V dropped 5 bases and J dropped 2 bases, with 16 bases sitting between them. The CDR3 has 14 amino acids. Germline V lookup: CDR1 DFQATT, CDR2 SNEGSKA (reference sequence).

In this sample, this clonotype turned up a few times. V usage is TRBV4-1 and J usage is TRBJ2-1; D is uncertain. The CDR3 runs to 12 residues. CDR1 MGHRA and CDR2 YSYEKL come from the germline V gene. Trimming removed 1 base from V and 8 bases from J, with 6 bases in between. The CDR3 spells CASSQGTYEQFF. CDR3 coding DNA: TGCGCCAGCAGCCAAGGTACCTATGAGCAGTTCTTC.

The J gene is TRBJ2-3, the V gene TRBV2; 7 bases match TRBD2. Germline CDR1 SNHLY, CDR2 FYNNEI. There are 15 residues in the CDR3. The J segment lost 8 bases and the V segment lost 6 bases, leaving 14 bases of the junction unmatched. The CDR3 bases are TGTGCCAGCAGGGGAGGGACTGACCGAGCGGCTACGCAGTATTTT. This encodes CASRGGTDRAATQYF.

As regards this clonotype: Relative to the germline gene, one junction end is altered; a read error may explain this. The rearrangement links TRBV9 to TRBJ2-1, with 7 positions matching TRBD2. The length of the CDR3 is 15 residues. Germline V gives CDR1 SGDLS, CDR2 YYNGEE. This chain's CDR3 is CASSEASGSYDEQFF. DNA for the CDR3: TGTGCCAGCAGCGAAGCTAGCGGCTCCTACGATGAGCAGTTCTTC.

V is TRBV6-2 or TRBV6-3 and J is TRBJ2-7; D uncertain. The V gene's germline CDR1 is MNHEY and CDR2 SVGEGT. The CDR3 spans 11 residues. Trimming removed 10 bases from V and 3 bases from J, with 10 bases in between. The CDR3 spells CATGWSYEQYF. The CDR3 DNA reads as TGTGCCACCGGCTGGAGCTACGAGCAGTACTTC.

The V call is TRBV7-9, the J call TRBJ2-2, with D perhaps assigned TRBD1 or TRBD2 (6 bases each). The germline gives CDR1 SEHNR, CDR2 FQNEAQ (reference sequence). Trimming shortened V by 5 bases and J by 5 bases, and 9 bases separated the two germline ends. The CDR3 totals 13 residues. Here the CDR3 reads CASSEGGTGELFF. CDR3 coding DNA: TGTGCCAGCAGCGAAGGGGGGACCGGGGAGCTGTTTTTT.